This is a list of T cell receptor beta chains from one sample in a study of T cell clones after liver transplantation. Measured with immunoSEQ multiplex PCR; TCRdb has only the in-frame clones, and not every one. The sample has about 120,000 clones; over 75% are singletons. The source material was CD4+ T cells from blood, sampled 12 months after liver transplant. These receptors were taken from a human patient who received a liver transplant. Among the T cells, some may be from the graft donor. The CDR3 runs from the conserved cysteine through the conserved F or W. Fields, in order: J gene, D gene, V gene, clone size, CDR3 protein, CDR3 DNA. D genes are given only for firm matches. Where a row states a size, it is once, few, many or the class of an expanded clone; other rows omit it.

>TRBJ1-3|-|TRBV6-1|-
CASMPSGNTIYF
TGTGCCAGCATGCCCTCTGGAAACACCATATATTTT
>TRBJ2-7|TRBD1|TRBV18|-
CASSIYRDRGGNEQYF
TGTGCCAGCTCAATCTACCGGGACAGGGGGGGCAACGAGCAGTACTTC
>TRBJ1-1|-|TRBV28|-
CASSLGRAGTEAFF
TGTGCCAGCAGTTTAGGCAGGGCGGGAACTGAAGCTTTCTTT
>TRBJ1-2|-|TRBV9|-
CASSARTVDYGYTF
TGTGCCAGCAGCGCGAGGACAGTAGACTATGGCTACACCTTC
>TRBJ1-4|-|TRBV28|-
CASSTPTAEKLFF
TGTGCCAGCAGTACCCCGACTGCTGAAAAACTGTTTTTT
>TRBJ2-7|TRBD2|TRBV5-1|-
CASSLGTSPDYEQYF
TGCGCCAGCAGCTTAGGGACTAGCCCTGACTACGAGCAGTACTTC
>TRBJ2-4|-|TRBV28|-
CASSFYQGAKNIQYF
TGTGCCAGCAGTTTTTATCAGGGAGCCAAAAACATTCAGTACTTC
>TRBJ1-2|TRBD1|TRBV30|many
CAWSVGPGGGYGYTF
TGTGCCTGGAGTGTAGGTCCAGGGGGCGGCTATGGCTACACCTTC
>TRBJ1-1|-|TRBV5-4|-
CASGPVGVNTEAFF
TGTGCCAGCGGCCCGGTGGGGGTCAACACTGAAGCTTTCTTT
>TRBJ2-2|-|TRBV2|-
CASSGTVTTTGELFF
TGTGCCAGCAGTGGGACCGTTACAACTACCGGGGAGCTGTTTTTT
>TRBJ1-2|-|TRBV21-1|-
CASRSEEQRTGTGDGYTF
TGTGCCAGCAGATCCGAAGAGCAACGGACGGGGACAGGGGACGGCTACACCTTC
>TRBJ1-1|-|TRBV6-5|-
CASSYSLLAGRGLF
TGTGCCAGCAGTTACTCGTTGCTTGCCGGGAGAGGCCTCTTT
>TRBJ2-1|-|TRBV2|-
CASQYRRGESSYNEQFF
TGTGCCAGTCAATATCGGAGGGGAGAAAGCTCCTACAATGAGCAGTTCTTC
>TRBJ2-5|-|TRBV5-1|-
CASSLYGGETQYF
TGCGCCAGCAGCTTGTACGGCGGGGAGACCCAGTACTTC
>TRBJ2-3|-|TRBV29-1|-
CSVLGGPGGDTQYF
TGCAGCGTTCTCGGGGGCCCCGGGGGAGATACGCAGTATTTT
>TRBJ2-4|TRBD2|TRBV6-5|-
CASIERGTSGIQYF
TGTGCCAGCATCGAGCGGGGGACCTCAGGCATTCAGTACTTC
>TRBJ2-3|TRBD2|TRBV7-8|-
CASSLRTSGSSDTQYF
TGTGCCAGCAGCTTAAGGACTAGCGGGAGTTCAGATACGCAGTATTTT
>TRBJ1-5|-|TRBV30|-
CALNQGEYSNQPQHF
TGTGCCCTCAATCAAGGGGAGTATAGCAATCAGCCCCAGCATTTT
>TRBJ2-5|-|TRBV6-4|-
CASSLGPSETQYF
TGTGCCAGCAGTCTGGGACCGTCGGAGACCCAGTACTTC
>TRBJ1-2|-|TRBV5-8|-
CASTREAGHKNYGYTF
TGTGCCAGCACCCGAGAAGCGGGACACAAAAACTATGGCTACACCTTC
>TRBJ2-7|-|TRBV6-6|-
CASSFAQDYSYEQYF
TGTGCCAGCAGCTTCGCCCAGGACTATTCCTACGAGCAGTACTTC
>TRBJ1-4|-|TRBV11-3|-
CASSKWDGENEKLFF
TGTGCCAGCAGCAAGTGGGACGGCGAGAATGAAAAACTGTTTTTT
>TRBJ2-7|TRBD1|TRBV2|-
CASSSGQGAQEQYF
TGTGCCAGCAGTTCGGGACAGGGGGCTCAAGAGCAGTACTTC
>TRBJ2-7|-|TRBV7-6|-
CASSLGGAIAYEQYF
TGTGCCAGCAGCTTGGGGGGGGCCATCGCCTACGAGCAGTACTTC
>TRBJ2-7|-|TRBV30|-
CAWSFEGQAREQYF
TGTGCCTGGAGCTTTGAGGGTCAGGCGCGAGAGCAGTACTTC
>TRBJ1-5|-|TRBV28|-
CASTRDGNQPQHF
TGTGCCAGCACGCGGGACGGGAATCAGCCCCAGCATTTT
>TRBJ1-1|-|TRBV5-6|-
CASSRTIGDEAFF
TGTGCCAGCAGCCGGACAATCGGGGATGAAGCTTTCTTT
>TRBJ2-7|TRBD2|TRBV28|-
CASRPNSGRATYEQYF
TGTGCCAGCAGACCAAATAGCGGGAGGGCCACCTACGAGCAGTACTTC
>TRBJ2-1|-|TRBV16|-
CASSLQNEQFF
TGTGCCAGCAGCCTCCAGAATGAGCAGTTCTTC